The sequence of this T cell receptor (beta chain) was determined in a study of T cell responses to AZD1222 COVID-19 vaccine. Trimming at V came to 4 bases and at J to 2 bases, leaving 4 bases not matched to a gene. Germline CDR1 SGHRS, CDR2 YFSETQ. This CDR3 comprises 14 residues. Points from the study as a whole: Vaccination with two AZD1222 doses was followed by a rise in Spike-specific TCR breadth and depth. Targets within unmutated variant regions were reportedly found for nearly half of spike-specific TCRs.

Some clones are missing from TCRdb's copy, which holds only in-frame ones; the method was immunoSEQ multiplex PCR. The profile shows tens of thousands of clones, 85% of them singletons. On this clone itself: Its target is unknown. Additional DNA sequences in this sample encode the identical CDR3.

This receptor was taken from an adult who received the AZD1222 COVID-19 vaccine. The V and J genes are TRBV5-1 and TRBJ1-1; TRBD1 matches at 8 bases. The sequencing used peripheral blood, collected 28 days after the second AZD1222 dose. DNA of the CDR3: TGCGCCAGCAGCCTGGACAGGGCAAACACTGAAGCTTTCTTT. Its protein product is CASSLDRANTEAFF.